These T cell receptor beta chains were read from a single sample in a study of monozygotic twins with inflammatory bowel disease. Reanalyzing the 5' RACE reads, TCRdb keeps one entry per CDR3 protein, without DNA. The data show about 420,000 distinct CDR3 sequences, and the top ten clones hold less than 2.5%. Input material: blood. All receptors derive from a human donor with ulcerative colitis or Crohn's disease, or a healthy co-twin of an affected twin (not recorded which). Each CDR3 is given with its conserved first and last residue.

j_call | v_call | cdr3_aa
TRBJ1-1 | TRBV5-4 | CASRDGQGDTEAFF
TRBJ2-7 | TRBV28 | CASRASGKGVEQYF
TRBJ1-5 | TRBV3-1 | CASSQEHARPQHF
TRBJ1-5 | TRBV7-9 | CASSLNPDQPQHF
TRBJ1-3 | TRBV5-1 | CASSLSGELTGNTIYF
TRBJ2-5 | TRBV10-2 | CASRDPGRETQYF
TRBJ2-1 | TRBV11-2 | CASSLVGGQSLGEQFF
TRBJ1-2 | TRBV11-2 | CASSLAGLDGYTF
TRBJ1-2 | TRBV19 | CASSMVSGTPSSYTF
TRBJ2-1 | TRBV6-6 | CASRELHEQFF
TRBJ2-1 | TRBV4-3 | CASSPLMGGSNEQFF
TRBJ1-4 | TRBV20-1 | CSAKLGTGSEKLFF
TRBJ2-7 | TRBV14 | CASTRSGNRAYEQYF
TRBJ1-4 | TRBV5-1 | CASRGTGLRENEKLFF
TRBJ2-7 | TRBV12-3/TRBV12-4 | CASSWSRSAYEQYF
TRBJ2-1 | TRBV4-2 | CASSQPDPSYNEQFF
TRBJ2-7 | TRBV5-1 | CASSFRQGARGEQYF
TRBJ2-7 | TRBV28 | CASSEGLRAYEQYF
TRBJ1-4 | TRBV5-1 | CASSFKQGAVEKLFF
TRBJ2-5 | TRBV20-1 | CSARPFQETQYF
TRBJ1-6 | TRBV5-1 | CASSFTEGNSPLHF
TRBJ2-3 | TRBV3-1 | CASSPTSGGSDTQYF
TRBJ1-1 | TRBV7-7 | CASSLTLNTEAFF
TRBJ1-3 | TRBV2 | CASSEEGTGSSGNTIYF
TRBJ2-1 | TRBV29-1 | CSVSSYNEQFF
TRBJ2-1 | TRBV9 | CASSGTPGLAGALYNEQFF
TRBJ1-2 | TRBV5-1 | CASSKNGHDFLFGYTF
TRBJ1-3 | TRBV11-1 | CASSPLTTGFEGGNTIYF
TRBJ1-2 | TRBV19 | CASSIDVDRGYGYTF
TRBJ1-3 | TRBV7-2 | CASSLDTGRGNTIYF
TRBJ1-6 | TRBV12-3/TRBV12-4 | CASRPMGSGSPLHF
TRBJ2-5 | TRBV29-1 | CSTGQVSVSGETQYF
TRBJ1-6 | TRBV5-1 | CASSLGTGVDSPLHF
TRBJ2-2 | TRBV2 | CASRATQNTGELFF
TRBJ2-1 | TRBV24-1 | CATSDLGPRDEQFF
TRBJ2-3 | TRBV4-2 | CASSQDRGVLSTDTQYF
TRBJ2-1 | TRBV7-2 | CASRTRGPSYNEQFF
TRBJ2-7 | TRBV28 | CASSRGPLYEQYF
TRBJ2-2 | TRBV30 | CAWSVIKVATGELFF
TRBJ1-1 | TRBV18 | CASSPQGLEGTEAFF
TRBJ2-3 | TRBV7-2 | CASRLGGLAVRTDTQYF
TRBJ1-4 | TRBV15 | CATRKSGGTTNEKLFF
TRBJ2-3 | TRBV20-1 | CSARNRQGTDTQYF
TRBJ2-1 | TRBV5-1 | CASSLTVGGDNEQFF
TRBJ2-5 | TRBV6-5 | CASSYSGNLQETQYF
TRBJ2-1 | TRBV4-2 | CASSLRAAGGGKNEQFF
TRBJ1-1 | TRBV24-1 | CATKQTGNTEAFF
TRBJ2-1 | TRBV7-9 | CASRRSGFGESNEQFF
TRBJ1-2 | TRBV7-9 | CASSRGTGGDYGYTF
TRBJ1-1 | TRBV6-5 | CASTPIGTGIMNTEAFF
TRBJ2-7 | TRBV5-1 | CASSRRTSGRHEQYF
TRBJ2-1 | TRBV22-1 | CPGSALGPPGNEQFF